This is a list of T cell receptor beta chains from one sample in a study. The data were produced by immunoSEQ multiplex PCR, yet TCRdb's version contains in-frame clones alone and is incomplete. Of 45,000 to 60,000 clones listed, 85% to 95% were seen once; the top ten hold over 8.5%. The material sequenced was PBMCs. The receptors shown here come from a man between 35 and 55 years old with rheumatoid arthritis. Both conserved end residues are part of each CDR3. D genes are given only for firm matches. The listing skips clone size in some rows; elsewhere it reads once, few, many or a size class.

>TRBD1|-|TRBV27|TRBJ1-5
TGTGCCAGCAGTTCCTACCGGGACAGGAATCAGCCCCAGCATTTT
CASSSYRDRNQPQHF
>TRBD1|-|TRBV11-2|TRBJ1-3
TGTGCCAGCAGCTTCCTACTACTAGGGGGCGGAAACACCATATATTTT
CASSFLLLGGGNTIYF
>-|-|TRBV18|TRBJ1-2
TGTGCCAGCTCACCACTTCCAGGCAACCTTAACTATGGCTACACCTTC
CASSPLPGNLNYGYTF
>-|-|TRBV13|TRBJ2-7
TGTGCCAGCAGCTTAGAAGGTGCAGGGGGGAACGAGCAGTACTTC
CASSLEGAGGNEQYF
>TRBD2|-|TRBV11-2|TRBJ2-3
TGTGCCAGCAGCTACACTAGCGGGAGCACAGATACGCAGTATTTT
CASSYTSGSTDTQYF
>TRBD2|-|TRBV6-2/TRBV6-3|TRBJ2-1
TGTGCCAGCAGTTCCGGCGGGAGCCGTCGTTACTACAATGAGCAGTTCTTC
CASSSGGSRRYYNEQFF
>-|-|TRBV7-3|TRBJ2-2
TGTGCCAGCAGCTTAGGAGGGGCCCGAGATACCGGGGAGCTGTTTTTT
CASSLGGARDTGELFF
>-|-|TRBV7-3|TRBJ2-2
TGTGCCAGCTCGGGGCGCACCGGGGAGCTGTTTTTT
CASSGRTGELFF
>TRBD1|-|TRBV19|TRBJ1-4
TGTGCCAGTACCAGGAGACAGGGGGCGAGGGAAAAACTGTTTTTT
CASTRRQGAREKLFF
>TRBD1|-|TRBV7-2|TRBJ1-1
TGTGCCAGCAGCCACAGGGGGCTGAACACTGAAGCTTTCTTT
CASSHRGLNTEAFF
>-|-|TRBV7-3|TRBJ2-1
TGTGCCAGCAGCTCCTATGCTAGCGAGATAGGGAATGAGCAGTTCTTC
CASSSYASEIGNEQFF
>TRBD2|-|TRBV28|TRBJ2-2
TGTGCCAGCAACTCAGTTTGGGGCGGGAGAACCGGCCACGGGGAGCTGTTTTTT
CASNSVWGGRTGHGELFF
>TRBD1|-|TRBV11-2|TRBJ2-5
TGTGCCAGCAGCTACCGGGACAGGGGGTTTAAGGGAGAGACCCAGTACTTC
CASSYRDRGFKGETQYF
>-|-|TRBV11-2|TRBJ2-5
TGTGCCAGCAGCTTGGCTACCGGGACTCGAGAGACCCAGTACTTC
CASSLATGTRETQYF
>-|-|TRBV19|TRBJ1-3
TGTGCCAGTAGTGCTTATCCGGGACGACGAACCTCTGGAAACACCATATATTTT
CASSAYPGRRTSGNTIYF
>-|-|TRBV29-1|TRBJ1-2
TGCAGCGTTGAACATAACTATGGCTACACCTTC
CSVEHNYGYTF
>-|-|TRBV14|TRBJ2-1
TGTGCCAGCAGCCTTTACTATGAGCAGTTCTTC
CASSLYYEQFF
>-|-|TRBV6-1|TRBJ1-1
TGTGCCAGCAGTGAAATTTTAAGTTGGGATATGAACACTGAAGCTTTCTTT
CASSEILSWDMNTEAFF
>-|-|TRBV6-5|TRBJ2-3
TGTGCCAGCAGTTACGCCGCAGCCCGCACAGATACGCAGTATTTT
CASSYAAARTDTQYF
>TRBD1|-|TRBV5-5|TRBJ2-7
TGTGCCAGCAGCTTGGTCGGGACAGGGAACAGGGAGCAGTACTTC
CASSLVGTGNREQYF
>-|-|TRBV30|TRBJ1-2
TGTGCCTGGAGGGGCAGTTCCTATGGCTACACCTTC
CAWRGSSYGYTF
>TRBD1|-|TRBV6-6|TRBJ1-1
TGTGCCAGCAGTTTACGACAGGGGGCTCTTGTGACTGAAGCTTTCTTT
CASSLRQGALVTEAFF
>TRBD1|-|TRBV6-5|TRBJ1-3
TGTGCCAGCAGCCCGGGACAGGGCTCTGGAAACACCATATATTTT
CASSPGQGSGNTIYF
>-|-|TRBV4-3|TRBJ1-5
TGCGCCAGCAGCCAAGGCCAGGGTGACAATCAGCCCCAGCATTTT
CASSQGQGDNQPQHF
>-|-|TRBV27|TRBJ2-5
TGTGCCAGCAGTTTGCCAGGGCAAGAGACCCAGTACTTC
CASSLPGQETQYF
>TRBD2|-|TRBV4-1|TRBJ2-5
TGCGCCAGCAGCCATCCTGGACTAGCGGGAGGGCCGGGCCAAGAGACCCAGTACTTC
CASSHPGLAGGPGQETQYF
>TRBD1|-|TRBV19|TRBJ1-1
TGTGCCAGTAGTAAGGGACAGGTGAACACTGAAGCTTTCTTT
CASSKGQVNTEAFF
>-|-|TRBV7-8|TRBJ1-2
TGTGCCAGCAGCTTAGATGTGCCAGGGATTGATGGCTACACCTTC
CASSLDVPGIDGYTF
>-|-|TRBV14|TRBJ1-6
TGTGCCAGCAGCCAAGTCGCCGGGAATACCTATAATTCACCCCTCCACTTT
CASSQVAGNTYNSPLHF
>-|-|TRBV4-1|TRBJ2-7
TGCGCCAGCAGCCAAATCCCCGACGCCTACGAGCAGTACTTC
CASSQIPDAYEQYF
>-|-|TRBV7-8|TRBJ1-3
TGTGCCAGCAGCTTAGCGGGCATCTCTGGAAACACCATATATTTT
CASSLAGISGNTIYF
>-|-|TRBV6-1|TRBJ2-2
TGTGCCAGCATCCTGACACCTATTTCGACCGGGGAGCTGTTTTTT
CASILTPISTGELFF
>-|-|TRBV7-2|TRBJ1-1
TGTGCCAGCAGCTTAGTGGGGCAGGGGATGGCTGAAGCTTTCTTT
CASSLVGQGMAEAFF
>TRBD2|-|TRBV5-1|TRBJ2-1
TGCGCCAGCAGCTTCCCACTAGCGGGAGGGTACAATGAGCAGTTCTTC
CASSFPLAGGYNEQFF
>TRBD2|-|TRBV3-1/TRBV3-2|TRBJ2-7
TGTGCCAGCAGCCTAAAGACTAGCGGGAGATCCTCCTACGAGCAGTACTTC
CASSLKTSGRSSYEQYF
>-|-|TRBV6-6|TRBJ2-2
TGTGCCAGCAGTTACTCAGGCGGGGAGCTGTTTTTT
CASSYSGGELFF
>-|-|TRBV2|TRBJ1-4
TGTGCCAGCAGTGCCGGCGAAAAACTGTTTTTT
CASSAGEKLFF
>TRBD1|-|TRBV30|TRBJ1-1
TGTGCCTGGAGGACCCCCCGGGACAGGGAAAGACGCACTGAAGCTTTCTTT
CAWRTPRDRERRTEAFF
>TRBD1|-|TRBV7-9|TRBJ2-1
TGTGCCAGCAGCCAACTTGGGGGACAGTCCTACAATGAGCAGTTCTTC
CASSQLGGQSYNEQFF
>-|once|TRBV19|TRBJ2-5
TGTGCCAGTAGTATAGCGGGCGGGTGGGGGGCCCAGTACTTC
CASSIAGGWGAQYF
>TRBD1|-|TRBV5-1|TRBJ1-2
TGCGCCAGCAGCCAAACCCTCCAGGGGGAGGGCTACACCTTC
CASSQTLQGEGYTF
>-|-|TRBV6-5|TRBJ1-1
TGTGCCAGCACCGGACCGAGAAACACTGAAGCTTTCTTT
CASTGPRNTEAFF
>TRBD1|-|TRBV5-1|TRBJ1-2
TGCGCCAGCAGCCCGGACAGGCGTTATGGCTACACCTTC
CASSPDRRYGYTF
>TRBD1|-|TRBV7-2|TRBJ2-3
TGTGCCAGCAGCTTAACAGGGGGGCCAGATACGCAGTATTTT
CASSLTGGPDTQYF
>-|-|TRBV5-6|TRBJ2-7
TGTGCCAGCAGCTTGACAGGGCCCTACGAGCAGTACTTC
CASSLTGPYEQYF
>TRBD1|-|TRBV9|TRBJ2-7
TGTGCCAGCAGCACTTTCCGGGACAGGGCTGGTGGCGAGCAGTACTTC
CASSTFRDRAGGEQYF
>-|-|TRBV2|TRBJ2-7
TGTGCCAGCAGTGAAGGCAGGGCCGAGGGCTACGAGCAGTACTTC
CASSEGRAEGYEQYF
>-|-|TRBV7-8|TRBJ1-3
TGTGCCAGCAGCTCAAGGACTTTTAGCTCTGGAAACACCATATATTTT
CASSSRTFSSGNTIYF
>-|-|TRBV5-1|TRBJ1-6
TGCGCCAGCAGCTTGGACAGCGCCAATTCACCCCTCCACTTT
CASSLDSANSPLHF
>-|once|TRBV3-1/TRBV3-2|TRBJ2-7
TGTGCCAGCAGCCGGGACGGCGCCTACGAGCAGTACTTC
CASSRDGAYEQYF